These T cell receptor beta chains were read from a single sample in a study of blood T cell repertoires in COVID-19. The table came from immunoSEQ multiplex PCR; TCRdb's copy has only in-frame clones and leaves some out. The table shows over 150,000 clones, with roughly four fifths occurring only once. Input material: PBMCs or T cells enriched from blood (not recorded which). The receptors derive from a man in his forties who had recovered from COVID-19. CDR3s include the opening cysteine and the closing phenylalanine or tryptophan. A D gene is named only where the DNA matches it firmly.

>TRBV6-4|.|TRBJ1-2
CASSDSTKNTHRGYTF
>TRBV10-3|.|TRBJ1-1
CAISGQPDTEAFF
>TRBV5-1|TRBD2|TRBJ2-3
CASLPLAGGPIDTQYF
>TRBV6-5|.|TRBJ1-1
CASSTSGGAGTEAFF
>TRBV11-2|TRBD1|TRBJ1-1
CASSTGQGWTEAFF
>TRBV3-1/TRBV3-2|TRBD2|TRBJ2-7
CASSQAVRLAGYEQYF
>TRBV7-9|TRBD2|TRBJ2-7
CASSFGSGRGSYEQYF
>TRBV9|.|TRBJ2-3
CASSTLESSPAF
>TRBV9|TRBD2|TRBJ2-3
CASSLSLAGVADTQYF
>TRBV30|.|TRBJ2-3
CAWSSGFGDTQYF
>TRBV6-5|.|TRBJ1-6
CASSYSKGEWPLHF
>TRBV18|TRBD1|TRBJ2-1
CASSPLRTGGNEQFF
>TRBV19|TRBD2|TRBJ2-3
CASSIAAGGGTDTQYF
>TRBV11-2|.|TRBJ2-2
CASSPVGLTDTGELFF
>TRBV13|.|TRBJ1-1
CASRVQDLNTEAFF
>TRBV6-5|.|TRBJ2-3
CASSYSFLSTDTQYF
>TRBV5-1|TRBD1|TRBJ1-1
CASSPTGVTEAFF
>TRBV27|TRBD1|TRBJ2-1
CASGSPGGDSYNEQFF
>TRBV27|TRBD1|TRBJ2-7
CASSFLQGGQGITYEQYF
>TRBV19|TRBD2|TRBJ2-5
CASSPWGGGGETQYF
>TRBV12-5|TRBD2|TRBJ2-5
CASGSGLAGGHQETQYF
>TRBV7-2|TRBD1|TRBJ1-1
CASRGTGGYTEAFF
>TRBV7-8|.|TRBJ2-5
CASSTRGPGDDQYF
>TRBV25-1|TRBD2|TRBJ2-5
CASSDAAWEGQETQYF
>TRBV12-3/TRBV12-4|.|TRBJ1-1
CASTQNTEAFF
>TRBV11-2|TRBD1|TRBJ2-3
CASSIYTGGARIDTQYF
>TRBV27|TRBD2|TRBJ2-5
CAAGRGLAGQETQYF
>TRBV4-1|.|TRBJ1-5
CASSQDWENQPQHF
>TRBV5-1|.|TRBJ1-4
CASSPRAGVATNEKLFF
>TRBV28|TRBD1|TRBJ1-1
CASRGQGAVRFNTEAFF
>TRBV19|.|TRBJ1-2
CASSVGQNYGYTF
>TRBV15|TRBD2|TRBJ2-7
CATSRGLAGDDEQYF
>TRBV18|TRBD2|TRBJ2-2
CASSPPRTSGHIANTGELFF
>TRBV2|.|TRBJ2-1
CASSESVVPPAVDEQFF
>TRBV4-1|TRBD2|TRBJ2-1
CASSQKLAGGWNEQFF
>TRBV19|.|TRBJ2-7
CAKLDTSYEQYF
>TRBV21-1|.|TRBJ2-7
CASSKVASENYEQYF